This T cell receptor beta chain came from a study of identical twins. A universal primer binding site was introduced by template switching. The final cDNA contained unique molecular identifiers. TCRdb independently ran MiXCR on the 5' RACE reads; one entry per CDR3 protein. The data contain about 530,000 distinct CDR3 sequences, around 24% of them seen just once; the ten biggest clones take up approximately 0.52%. A remark on this clonotype: Its cognate antigen is unknown.

V was cut by 1 base and J by 5 bases, with 14 bases left in between. This CDR3 has 15 residues. Study-level results: These conclusions were based on statistical analysis (cross-sectional, not following the same donors). Twin pairs' shared out-of-frame alpha sequences were enriched in low generation probability.

This sample was also put to use in a study of yellow fever vaccine responses in identical twins.

Sequenced: CD4+ T cells sorted from blood. V and J are TRBV12-3 or TRBV12-4 and TRBJ1-1; D is undetermined. The TCR was taken from a woman aged 18-29 years in good health. This CDR3 is CASSLGIGGGTEAFF. The DNA of the CDR3 is TGTGCCAGCAGTTTAGGAATTGGAGGAGGGACTGAAGCTTTCTTT.